This record looks at one T cell receptor beta chain sequence and its context. What it recognizes is unknown. The CDR3 covers 15 residues. The germline V and J ends were trimmed by 2 bases and 4 bases, with 13 bases remaining between them. In germline, CDR1 is SGHRS, CDR2 YFSETQ. Measured with immunoSEQ multiplex PCR; TCRdb has only the in-frame clones, and not every one. The sample yields 80,000 to 100,000 clones, approximately 85% seen once. These data originate in a study of T cell responses to AZD1222 COVID-19 vaccine. Study results and caveats: It was only after the peak T cell response that any repertoires were sampled.

The rearrangement uses TRBV5-1 and TRBJ2-1, with TRBD2 as a possible D gene (6 bases). This TCR derives from an adult who received the AZD1222 COVID-19 vaccine. The sequencing here drew on peripheral blood, taken 28 days after the second AZD1222 dose. CDR3 protein: CASSLMPGTYNEQFF. In DNA form, the CDR3 reads TGCGCCAGCAGCTTAATGCCAGGGACTTACAATGAGCAGTTCTTC.